This TCR beta chain was sequenced in a study of beta chain features in type 1 diabetes. A single heparinised blood sample, averaging roughly 100 mL, was obtained per donor. Sort purity for all populations was recorded as exceeding 98%. Sequencing targeted expressed TCRB transcripts, as all isolated RNA had been reverse transcribed. Sequencing was performed with immunoSEQ multiplex PCR; in TCRdb, only in-frame clones are kept and a portion is missing. The sample holds roughly 450,000 clones, about 14% seen once. In the case of this clone: No antigen is known for it.

Whole-study findings and limits: All four CD4+ subsets from Type 1 diabetes patients carried moderately but significantly shorter TCRB CDR3s.

This CDR3 comprises 14 residues. With 2 bases removed from V and 4 bases from J, the gap between germline ends came to 8 bases. CDR1 SGHDN and CDR2 FVKESK come from the germline V gene. The chain employs TRBV14 and TRBJ2-2; D is uncertain. The receptor was isolated from a man between 25 and 39 years old in good health. Material: naive CD4+ T cells from blood. For the CDR3, the DNA is TGTGCCAGCAGCCAAAAGTGGGGCACCGGGGAGCTGTTTTTT. Residues: CASSQKWGTGELFF.